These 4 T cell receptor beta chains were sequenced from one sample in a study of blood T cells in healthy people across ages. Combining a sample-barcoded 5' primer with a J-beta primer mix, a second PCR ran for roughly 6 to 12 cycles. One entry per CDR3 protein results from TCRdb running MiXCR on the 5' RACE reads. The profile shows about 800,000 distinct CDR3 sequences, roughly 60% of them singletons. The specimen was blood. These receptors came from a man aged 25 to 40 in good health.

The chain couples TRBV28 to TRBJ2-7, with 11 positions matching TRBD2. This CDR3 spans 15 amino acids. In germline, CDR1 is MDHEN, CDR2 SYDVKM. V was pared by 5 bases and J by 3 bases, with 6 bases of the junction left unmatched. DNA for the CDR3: TGTGCCAGCAGTGACCTAGCGGGAGGCTTCTACGAGCAGTACTTC. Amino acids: CASSDLAGGFYEQYF.

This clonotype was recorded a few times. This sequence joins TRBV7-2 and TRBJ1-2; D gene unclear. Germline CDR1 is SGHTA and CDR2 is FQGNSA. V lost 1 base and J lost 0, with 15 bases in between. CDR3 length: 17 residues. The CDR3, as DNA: TGTGCCAGCAGCTTAGTTGCCGGCGGAACGTCTAACTATGGCTACACCTTC. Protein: CASSLVAGGTSNYGYTF.

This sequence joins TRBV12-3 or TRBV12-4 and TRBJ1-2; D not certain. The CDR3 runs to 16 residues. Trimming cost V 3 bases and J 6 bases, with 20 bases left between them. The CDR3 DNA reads TGTGCCAGCAGTTTCTTTGGAGGATTGGGTCGTGATGGCTACACCTTC. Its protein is CASSFFGGLGRDGYTF.

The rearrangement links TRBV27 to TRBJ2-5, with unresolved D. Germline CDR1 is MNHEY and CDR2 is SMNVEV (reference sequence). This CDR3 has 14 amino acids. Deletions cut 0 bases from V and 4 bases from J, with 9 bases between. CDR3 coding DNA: TGTGCCAGCAGTTTATCGAAAACATTAGAGACCCAGTACTTC. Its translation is CASSLSKTLETQYF.